This TCR beta chain was identified in a study of identical twins. Only a few counts were recorded for this clonotype. It was template switching that added a universal primer site, and there were unique molecular identifiers on the cDNA. TCRdb reanalysed the 5' RACE reads using MiXCR and keeps one entry per CDR3 protein. Of roughly 500,000 distinct CDR3 sequences in the sample, roughly a fifth were seen once. These same records also appear under a second study, on T cells expressing NK-cell markers. This second report adds: HCMV seropositivity marked seven of the eight sequenced donors; one was seronegative.

The clonotype comes from a woman between 18 and 29 years old in good health. The sequenced sample consisted of CD4+ T cells sorted from blood.

CDR3 in amino acids: CATSDYREQFF. The CDR3 coding sequence is TGTGCCACCAGTGATTATAGGGAGCAGTTCTTC. This chain links TRBV24-1 with TRBJ2-1; D unresolved. This CDR3 region has 11 residues. CDR1 KGHDR and CDR2 SFDVKD come from the germline V gene. The V end was cut by 2 bases, the J end by 10 bases, with 5 bases between.